This T cell receptor (beta chain) was captured by sequencing in a study of human thymus T cells. V gave up 0 bases and J gave up 6 bases, with 12 bases separating them. CDR1 is MDHEN, CDR2 SYDVKM, per germline. The CDR3 consists of 15 residues. This table comes from immunoSEQ multiplex PCR, and its TCRdb copy is limited to in-frame clones, with some not included. The data show about 78,000 clones, roughly 96% seen once. Thymus tissue was removed during corrective cardiac surgery. The clonotype was recovered from a boy under three years old with a congenital heart defect but otherwise immunologically healthy. This chain uses TRBV28 with TRBJ2-1; D is ambiguous. The source material was thymus tissue. CDR3 nucleotides: TGTGCCAGCAGTTTATGGGTTACTGGGGTCAATGAGCAGTTCTTC. This sequence encodes CASSLWVTGVNEQFF.